The TCR beta chain under discussion was sequenced for a study of blood T cell repertoires in COVID-19 (dated by TCRdb to 2020 to 2021). Regarding the research as a whole: Collaborator samples came from the United States, Italy and Spain and covered acute and convalescent phases of COVID-19. The samples were drawn from two sources: the first 160 participants of the ongoing ImmuneRACE study, and 1,000 to 1,500 subjects contributed by 6 global collaborators. Subjects who had been exposed to COVID-19, were actively infected with it, or had recovered from it provided the deeply sampled blood TCRbeta repertoires that made up the dataset. Where HLA class I and class II types were available, the types were taken from metadata supplied by the sample provider, not from assay-based typing. The material from the prospective study consisted of cDNA or gDNA derived from T cells, B-cell-depleted T cells, or PBMCs. Sample metadata almost always included a de-identified subject ID, COVID-19 status, age in years and sex. The repertoires were released in a freely available public database intended as a resource for research on the immune response to SARS-CoV-2.

TCRbeta CDR3 regions were amplified from genomic DNA by means of the immunoSEQ Assay, a bias-controlled multiplex PCR. The published analysis was carried out like this. Within the assay, amplification of reference gene primers was used to estimate how many nucleated cells each sample contained. Sequence reads were collapsed and filtered to measure the absolute abundance of every unique TCRbeta CDR3 rearrangement. For each sample, productive Simpson clonality was calculated as the square root of Simpson's diversity index over productive rearrangements. Imported from immuneACCESS, the table was reduced by TCRdb to in-frame sequences with V and J called. These copies leave out some clones; in studies compared against another copy, an unresolved V gene accounts for under half, and the cause of the remainder is not known. Clone size and V and J calls were adopted from that table, with D and trimming inferred from the DNA. For this sample the table gives more than 35,000 clones, of which approximately 90% were detected only once. Jointly, the top ten make up nearly 5% of the sample.

The collaborating institutions used their own protocols to collect whole blood in K2EDTA tubes. Collaborator samples were shipped for TCRbeta analysis as frozen whole blood, isolated PBMCs, or DNA extracted from either sample type. As to this clone: The specificity of this receptor is unknown. Base qualities were left out, and no much larger clone turns up one base away.

What the authors observed across the whole study: The amount of clinical and demographic metadata varied by source and participant and was provided uncurated.

The CDR3 has 15 amino acids, counting the end cysteine and phenylalanine. Only CDR3 DNA remains: 45 bases, in frame from the first base. V lost 0 bases and J lost 4 bases, and the count of bases not matched to a germline gene is 4. The germline V gene yields SGHRS for CDR1 and YFSETQ for CDR2. The rearranged chain carries TRBV5-1 and TRBJ2-3, and TRBD2 matches 8 of the central bases. Source material: peripheral blood. The clonotype originates from a human donor in a cohort sampled during active COVID-19. DNA sequence: TGCGCCAGCAGCTTGGAGGGACTAGTCCCAGATACGCAGTATTTT. Protein translation: CASSLEGLVPDTQYF.